This T cell receptor beta chain was found in a study of T cell responses to AZD1222 COVID-19 vaccine. A word on this clone: Its matching antigen is unknown.

Germline CDR1 is GTSNPN and CDR2 is SVGIG (reference sequence). This CDR3 spans 14 amino acids. Trimming removed 1 base at V and 4 bases at J, with 13 bases between. Study results and caveats: Donors skewed white British and female; clonal diversity was possibly underestimated. Recipients of two AZD1222 doses showed rising Spike-specific TCR breadth and depth. AZD1222 recipients seropositive at baseline numbered only six.

Measured with immunoSEQ multiplex PCR; TCRdb has only the in-frame clones, and not every one. This repertoire shows some 83,000 clones, roughly 86% found once; its top ten account for roughly 8.7%. Sequenced here: peripheral blood, sampled on day 0 of AZD1222 vaccination. This sequence joins TRBV30 and TRBJ1-2, with D unclear. The TCR sequence derives from an adult in good health. The CDR3 DNA follows: TGTGCCTGGAGTGCTACGGCATCCGTCTATGGCTACACCTTC. As protein: CAWSATASVYGYTF.